What follows are 3 T cell receptor beta chains derived from one specimen sequenced in a study of T-cell memory formation after mild COVID-19. Via MiXCR, TCRdb re-called the 5' RACE reads, giving one row per CDR3 protein. The sample lists about 320,000 distinct CDR3 sequences; 14% were seen once. Sequenced: PBMCs or a T cell subset sorted from them (not recorded which). The receptors here all came from a man between 18 and 29 years old who had mild COVID-19 (a few samples of this study predate the infection). Cell type and time point are not known.

This clonotype was seen more than once but under ten times. The chain uses TRBV4-3 and TRBJ2-2, with 8 bases matching TRBD2. The CDR3 loop spans 16 amino acids. Germline trimming cut 3 bases from V and 4 bases from J; bases unmatched to any gene: 7. Germline assignment: CDR1 LGHNA and CDR2 YSLEER. The CDR3 coding sequence is TGCGCCAGCAGCCATGGCGGGGGGACCTTCACCGGGGAGCTGTTTTTT. Residues: CASSHGGGTFTGELFF.

V is TRBV6-1 and J is TRBJ1-5; possibly TRBD1 for D (5 bases). V was cut by 1 base and J by 7 bases, with 17 bases left in between. From germline, CDR1 is MNHNS and CDR2 SASEGT. The CDR3 runs to 16 residues. DNA of the CDR3: TGTGCCAGCAGTGAAGTCTTCGATCCGCAGGGACAGCCCCAGCATTTT. Residues: CASSEVFDPQGQPQHF.

The V call is TRBV24-1, the J call TRBJ2-2; no clear D. The germline V gene encodes CDR1 KGHDR and CDR2 SFDVKD. V dropped 5 bases and J dropped 1 base, with 4 bases sitting between them. CDR3 length: 13 amino acids. The CDR3 here is CATSGKNTGELFF. CDR3 DNA sequence: TGTGCCACCAGTGGAAAGAACACCGGGGAGCTGTTTTTT.